This TCR beta chain was sequenced for a study of beta chain features in type 1 diabetes. Study conclusions and caveats: A pattern of fewer insertions and more deletions at VDJ junctions was seen in type 1 diabetes patients.

The CDR3 has 16 residues. Per germline, CDR1 ENHRY and CDR2 SYGVKD. A note on this clone: What it binds is not known.

Since all of the isolated RNA was reverse transcribed, expressed TCRB transcripts were what got sequenced. Some clones are missing from TCRdb's copy, which holds only in-frame ones; the method was immunoSEQ multiplex PCR. The sample records tens of thousands of clones, over 60% being singletons. The sequenced sample consisted of Tregs from blood. The TCR was taken from a woman aged 35 to 49 in good health. The chain has TRBV10-3 and TRBJ2-3, with D possibly TRBD1 on 6 matching bases. The CDR3 sequence is CATINSPTGTRDTQYF. CDR3 nucleotide sequence: TGTGCTACCATCAATTCCCCTACAGGGACCCGAGATACGCAGTATTTT.